This TCR beta chain is from a study of preoperative IRX-2 immunotherapy in early breast cancer. Germline assignment: CDR1 SGHAT and CDR2 FQDESV (reference sequence). The CDR3 is 19 amino acids. Losses at the gene ends were 2 bases for V and 4 bases for J; bases not matched to a gene: 13. Treatment indicated: preoperative locoregional IRX-2 cytokine immunotherapy. Patients received preoperative, locoregional IRX-2 cytokine immunotherapy in a phase Ib study. Method: immunoSEQ multiplex PCR; TCRdb's copy keeps in-frame clones and lacks some. The repertoire holds roughly 27,000 clones, 78% seen once, with around 2.3% in the top ten.

The TCR comes from a human donor with breast cancer. The chain uses TRBV11-1 and TRBJ1-3, with 11 bases that match TRBD1. Sequences were derived from lymph node tissue, sampled before IRX-2 immunotherapy. The CDR3 protein is CASSLKGQGAASGGNTIYF. The CDR3 nucleotides read TGTGCCAGCAGCTTAAAAGGACAGGGGGCTGCCAGCGGGGGAAACACCATATATTTT.